This paragraph covers one TCR beta chain sequence. Its matching antigen is unknown. TCRdb's copy holds only in-frame clones and misses some; the assay was immunoSEQ multiplex PCR. The sample records about 110,000 clones, nearly 90% being singletons. This CDR3 is built from 16 residues. V was pared by 5 bases and J by 7 bases, with 13 bases of the junction left unmatched. The V gene's germline CDR1 is SGHTA and CDR2 FQGNSA. This entry belongs to a study of T cell responses to AZD1222 COVID-19 vaccine. Study results and limitations: In a largely white British group with more females than males, clonal diversity was possibly underestimated. The study identified only six AZD1222 recipients as seropositive at baseline. Epitopes outside B.1.351 and B.1.1.7 mutated regions reportedly drew nearly half of spike TCRs.

V usage is TRBV7-2 and J usage is TRBJ2-1; TRBD2 matches 8 bases. The starting material was peripheral blood, obtained on day 0 of AZD1222 vaccination. This TCR was sampled from an adult in good health. The CDR3 reads CASSLSGLAGRNEQFF. Here the CDR3 DNA reads TGTGCCAGCAGCCTTTCTGGGCTAGCGGGCAGGAATGAGCAGTTCTTC. The full variable domain, completed using reference TRBV7-2 and TRBJ2-1, is GAGVSQSPSNKVTEKGKDVELRCDPISGHTALYWYRQSLGQGLEFLIYFQGNSAPDKSGLPSDRFSAERTGGSVSTLTIQRTQQEDSAVYLCASSLSGLAGRNEQFFGPGTRLTVL.